This paragraph covers one T cell receptor (beta chain) sequence. The target antigen is unknown. The length of the CDR3 is 18 residues. V shed 6 bases and J 5 bases; nucleotides not matched to a gene: 14. Germline loops: CDR1 LGHNA, CDR2 YNFKEQ. This specimen belongs to a study of T cells in narcolepsy. Whole-study results and caveats: HCRT-specific and TRIB2-specific autoreactive clonotypes appeared among same-patient CSF and blood CD4+ clonotypes.

Sequenced by immunoSEQ multiplex PCR; TCRdb stores in-frame clones only, minus some. The sample holds 25,000 to 30,000 clones, around 82% seen once. This sequence joins TRBV4-2 and TRBJ2-3; 13 nucleotides match TRBD2. Sequenced: CD45RA- memory CD4+ T cells from PBMCs. This TCR came from a human donor with narcolepsy. CDR3 amino acids: CASSRQVWTSGGGDTQYF. The CDR3 region has the DNA TGTGCCAGCAGTCGCCAAGTCTGGACTAGCGGGGGTGGAGATACGCAGTATTTT.